This is a list of T cell receptor beta chains from one sample in a study of OX40 agonist ivuxolimab in advanced cancers. Sequencing was performed with immunoSEQ multiplex PCR; in TCRdb, only in-frame clones are kept and a portion is missing. The data contain roughly 45,000 clones, around 85% of them seen just once; the ten biggest clones take up 35%. The sample was CD4+ or CD8+ T cells sorted from blood, taken in a trial of the OX40 agonist ivuxolimab. The receptors shown here come from an adult with an advanced solid tumor such as melanoma, head and neck, liver or kidney cancer. The CDR3 runs from the conserved cysteine through the conserved F or W. D genes are given only for firm matches. Size values are once, few and many counts, or a class for expanded clones, and some rows have none.

>TRBV6-4|TRBJ1-1|-|TRBD1
CASSTTGTGNLKAFF
TGTGCCAGCAGTACCACCGGGACAGGGAACCTGAAGGCTTTCTTT
>TRBV6-5|TRBJ1-2|-|-
CASSQGSPNYGYTF
TGTGCCAGCAGCCAAGGTAGCCCTAACTATGGCTACACCTTC
>TRBV7-3|TRBJ2-1|-|-
CASSLRGSYNEQFF
TGTGCCAGCAGCTTAAGGGGCTCCTACAATGAGCAGTTCTTC
>TRBV30|TRBJ2-6|-|TRBD2
CAWRVLREGVLTF
TGTGCCTGGAGAGTTTTAAGGGAGGGCGTCCTGACTTTC
>TRBV14|TRBJ1-6|-|TRBD1
CASSRTGVNSPLHF
TGTGCCAGCAGCCGGACAGGGGTTAATTCACCCCTCCACTTT
>TRBV7-7|TRBJ2-5|-|-
CASSLTLKETQYF
TGTGCTAGCAGCTTAACCCTAAAAGAGACCCAGTACTTC
>TRBV28|TRBJ2-6|once|-
CASSLVTGLSGANVLTF
TGTGCCAGCAGTTTGGTTACAGGTCTCTCTGGGGCCAACGTCCTGACTTTC
>TRBV28|TRBJ2-7|-|TRBD1
CASSLDGTGNEQYF
TGTGCCAGCAGTTTAGACGGGACAGGGAACGAGCAGTACTTC
>TRBV6-1|TRBJ1-3|once|-
CASSEDQGHTIYF
TGTGCCAGCAGTGAAGATCAGGGACACACCATATATTTT
>TRBV13|TRBJ1-2|-|-
CASSLYGGNYGYTF
TGTGCCAGCAGCTTATACGGAGGTAACTATGGCTACACCTTC
>TRBV7-3|TRBJ2-1|-|-
CASSFSSLNEQFF
TGTGCCAGCAGCTTTTCTAGTCTCAATGAGCAGTTCTTC
>TRBV29-1|TRBJ2-7|-|-
CSVEDLCFTEYEQYF
TGCAGCGTTGAAGATCTTTGCTTCACCGAGTACGAGCAGTACTTC
>TRBV10-3|TRBJ1-2|-|-
CAISDLGASGYTF
TGTGCCATCAGTGACCTAGGGGCCTCTGGCTACACCTTC
>TRBV2|TRBJ2-6|-|-
CASSLDAGANVLTF
TGTGCCAGCAGTTTAGATGCTGGGGCCAACGTCCTGACTTTC
>TRBV14|TRBJ2-1|-|TRBD2
CASSQLEFTGLAGDQYNEQFF
TGTGCCAGCAGCCAACTTGAATTTACAGGACTAGCGGGGGATCAGTACAATGAGCAGTTCTTC
>TRBV19|TRBJ1-1|-|TRBD1
CASRQTGYPEAFF
TGTGCCAGTAGACAGACAGGGTACCCTGAAGCTTTCTTT
>TRBV5-1|TRBJ2-1|-|TRBD2
CASSWPLAGIDNEQFF
TGCGCCAGCAGCTGGCCTCTAGCGGGAATTGACAATGAGCAGTTCTTC
>TRBV11-2|TRBJ2-2|-|TRBD1
CASSPGQVNTGELFF
TGTGCCAGCAGCCCCGGACAGGTCAACACCGGGGAGCTGTTTTTT
>TRBV7-9|TRBJ2-1|-|-
CASSLESLGNEQFF
TGTGCCAGCAGCTTAGAATCTCTAGGAAATGAGCAGTTCTTC
>TRBV4-2|TRBJ1-6|-|-
CASSFQPRDNSPLHF
TGTGCCAGCAGCTTCCAGCCGCGGGATAATTCACCCCTCCACTTT
>TRBV2|TRBJ2-7|-|-
CASSGQEPFKQYF
TGTGCCAGCAGTGGACAGGAGCCTTTTAAGCAGTACTTC
>TRBV6-1|TRBJ2-2|-|-
CASSEERAGTGELFF
TGTGCCAGCAGTGAAGAAAGGGCGGGCACCGGGGAGCTGTTTTTT
>TRBV6-5|TRBJ2-7|-|-
CASSTGNEQYF
TGTGCCAGTAGTACAGGGAACGAGCAGTACTTC
>TRBV18|TRBJ2-2|-|-
CASSQVREDTGELFF
TGTGCCAGCTCACAAGTCAGGGAGGACACCGGGGAGCTGTTTTTT
>TRBV18|TRBJ2-3|-|TRBD1
CASSTGTVSTDTQYF
TGTGCCAGCTCGACAGGGACAGTAAGCACAGATACGCAGTATTTT
>TRBV18|TRBJ1-1|once|TRBD1
CASSPNRQGGPSNTEAFF
TGTGCCAGCTCACCGAACCGACAGGGTGGACCGTCGAACACTGAAGCTTTCTTT
>TRBV10-3|TRBJ2-3|-|-
CAISESTGATRDTQYF
TGTGCCATCAGTGAGTCAACGGGGGCGACGCGGGATACGCAGTATTTT
>TRBV7-2|TRBJ1-6|once|-
CASSLAKQPLHF
TGTGCCAGCAGCTTAGCGAAGCAACCCCTCCACTTT
>TRBV5-1|TRBJ2-7|-|TRBD2
CASSSREGQYF
TGCGCCAGCAGCTCAAGGGAGGGGCAGTACTTC
>TRBV6-5|TRBJ2-5|-|-
CASSYSWGTKETQYF
TGTGCCAGCAGTTACTCCTGGGGGACAAAAGAGACCCAGTACTTC
>TRBV11-3|TRBJ2-7|-|-
CASSLGGGEQYF
TGTGCCAGCAGCTTAGGGGGCGGGGAGCAGTACTTC
>TRBV19|TRBJ2-3|-|-
CASCLSGRADTQYF
TGTGCCAGTTGCCTGTCAGGGCGTGCGGATACGCAGTATTTT
>TRBV29-1|TRBJ2-7|once|TRBD1
CSASGQGYEQYF
TGCAGCGCCTCGGGACAGGGCTACGAGCAGTACTTC